This TCR beta chain originates from a study of blood T cell repertoires in COVID-19. Study background: Sites in the United States, Italy and Spain provided acute and convalescent COVID-19 samples. In each case, the material was cDNA or gDNA derived from T cells, B-cell-depleted T cells, or PBMCs.

In the source study's methods: How many nucleated cells were present was estimated from reference gene primer amplification. Some clones are missing from TCRdb's copy, which holds only in-frame ones; the method was immunoSEQ multiplex PCR. V and J calls and clone size are as listed in that table; D and trimming were resolved from the DNA. The data show around 100,000 clones, 70% to 90% seen once. V dropped 5 bases and J dropped 1; count of bases not matched to a gene: 7. The CDR3 consists of 15 residues. Germline V gene lookup returns CDR1 SGHTA and CDR2 FQGNSA. The chain is built from TRBV7-2 and TRBJ1-1; 7 bases map to TRBD1. The material sequenced was peripheral blood. This sequence was found in a human donor in a cohort sampled during active COVID-19. This chain's CDR3 is CASSQAGTANTEAFF. Here the CDR3 DNA reads TGTGCCAGCAGCCAGGCCGGGACAGCGAACACTGAAGCTTTCTTT.